Listed here are 5 T cell receptor beta chains from one sample, sequenced in a study of chemoradiotherapy in HPV16-positive cancers. Repertoires were generated with immunoSEQ multiplex PCR, while TCRdb's copy carries only in-frame clones and drops some. The table has roughly 21,000 clones, 75% to 90% seen once; the top ten hold less than 5%. This specimen was blood, taken from a patient who underwent chemoradiotherapy. The receptors originated from a human donor with HPV-associated anogenital cancer.

The chain carries TRBV5-4 and TRBJ2-7; D remains ambiguous. The CDR3 has 14 amino acids. CDR1 and CDR2 (germline): SGHNT, YYREEE (reference sequence). V was shortened by 2 bases and J by 3 bases, with 12 bases between the two germline ends. The CDR3 DNA is TGTGCCAGCAGCTTCCAAACGGTGGGCTACGAGCAGTACTTC. Protein product: CASSFQTVGYEQYF.

V gene TRBV18 combines with J gene TRBJ2-2; D not resolved. Trimming took off 3 bases at V and 6 bases at J, with 5 bases between the two ends. CDR1 is KGHSH and CDR2 is LQKENI in the germline V gene. This CDR3 is 12 amino acids long. This CDR3 reads CASSPSSGELFF. As DNA, the CDR3 is TGTGCCAGCTCACCCAGTTCCGGGGAGCTGTTTTTT.

A note on this clone: Other DNA sequences in this sample translate to the same CDR3. The chain combines TRBV4-2 with TRBJ1-1; weak D call: TRBD1 (5 bases). Germline values: CDR1 LGHNA, CDR2 YNFKEQ. The CDR3 is made up of 14 amino acids. Trimming shortened V by 1 base and J by 0 bases, and 6 bases separated the two germline ends. CDR3 DNA sequence: TGTGCCAGCAGCCAAGGGGGGATGAACACTGAAGCTTTCTTT. This codes for CASSQGGMNTEAFF.

The gene calls are TRBV7-2 and TRBJ2-3; 8 bases agree with TRBD1. Germline assignment: CDR1 SGHTA and CDR2 FQGNSA. Trimming cost V 5 bases and J 4 bases; bases outside gene matches: 8. The CDR3 length is 15 residues. This CDR3 is CASSLRTGPPDTQYF. The CDR3 nucleotides read TGTGCCAGCAGCCTTCGGACAGGGCCCCCAGATACGCAGTATTTT.

The chain carries TRBV7-9 and TRBJ1-1; the match to TRBD1 covers 7 bases. The CDR3 loop spans 15 amino acids. The V gene's germline CDR1 is SEHNR and CDR2 FQNEAQ (reference sequence). The ends lost 5 bases at V and 0 bases at J; junction bases unmatched: 6. CDR3 residues: CASSPQGHMNTEAFF. The CDR3 DNA sequence: TGTGCCAGCAGCCCACAGGGGCACATGAACACTGAAGCTTTCTTT.